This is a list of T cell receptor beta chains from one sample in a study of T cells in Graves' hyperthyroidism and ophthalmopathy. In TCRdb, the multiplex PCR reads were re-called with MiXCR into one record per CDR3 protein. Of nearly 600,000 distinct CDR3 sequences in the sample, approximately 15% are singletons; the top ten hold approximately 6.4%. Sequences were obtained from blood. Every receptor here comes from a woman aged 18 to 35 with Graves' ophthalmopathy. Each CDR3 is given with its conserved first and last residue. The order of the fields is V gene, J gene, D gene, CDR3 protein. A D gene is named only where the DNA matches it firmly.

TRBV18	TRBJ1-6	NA	CASSPGVKSPLHF
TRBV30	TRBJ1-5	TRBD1	CAWRTGVGPQHF
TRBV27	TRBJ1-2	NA	CASSFRRESGYTF
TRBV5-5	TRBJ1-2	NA	CASSSQGLNGYTF
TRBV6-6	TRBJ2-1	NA	CASSYSRYNEQFF
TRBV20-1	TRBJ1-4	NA	CSARGTVWWNEKLFF
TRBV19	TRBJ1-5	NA	CASSIREDQPQHF
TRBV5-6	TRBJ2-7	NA	CASSSLGSYEQYF
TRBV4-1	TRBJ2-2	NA	CASSQDRRDTGELFF
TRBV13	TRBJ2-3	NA	CASSSRGSGSTDTQYF
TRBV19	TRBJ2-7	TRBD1	CASSIKTGAYEQYF
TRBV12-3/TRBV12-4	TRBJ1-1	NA	CASSFVVTEAFF
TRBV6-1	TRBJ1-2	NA	CASSFRDVANYGYTF
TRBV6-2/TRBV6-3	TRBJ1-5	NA	CASSYLDVYPGNQPQHF
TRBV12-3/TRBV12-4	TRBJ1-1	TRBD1	CASSSPDRVNTEAFF
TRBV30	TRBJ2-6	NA	CAWTLGQLSGANVLTF
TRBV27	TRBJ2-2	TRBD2	CASSSPGLAPNTGELFF
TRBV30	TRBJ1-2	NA	CAWSTPGGYYGYTF
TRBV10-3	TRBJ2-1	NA	CAISDLAEQFF
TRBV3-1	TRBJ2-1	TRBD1	CASSQNWLEGTGIYNEQFF
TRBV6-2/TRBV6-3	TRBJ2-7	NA	CASSLLSGTYEQYF
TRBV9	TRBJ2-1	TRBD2	CASSSTSGSDEQFF
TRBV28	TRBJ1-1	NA	CASSLTATEAFF
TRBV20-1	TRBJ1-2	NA	CSASDTNYGYTF
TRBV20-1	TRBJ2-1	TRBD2	CSARVTSGQSSYNEQFF